This is a list of T cell receptor beta chains from one sample in a study of blood T cell repertoires in COVID-19. Data came from immunoSEQ multiplex PCR; TCRdb stores just in-frame clones and leaves some out. The data hold some 90,000 clones, with more than 70% observed a single time. Sequenced material: peripheral blood. Source of these receptors: a human donor in a cohort sampled during active COVID-19. CDR3s include the opening cysteine and the closing phenylalanine or tryptophan. Fields, in order: D gene, V gene, J gene, clone size, CDR3 protein, CDR3 DNA. The D gene is left open where the match is weak. Clone size is given for some rows only: seen once, a few or many times, or a class if the clone is expanded.

TRBD2	TRBV4-2	TRBJ2-1	NA	CASSQASGRGNEQFF	TGTGCCAGCAGCCAAGCGAGCGGGAGGGGCAATGAGCAGTTCTTC
NA	TRBV7-2	TRBJ2-3	NA	CAYRKQGTDTQYF	TGTGCCTACCGAAAACAGGGTACAGATACGCAGTATTTT
NA	TRBV4-3	TRBJ2-3	NA	CASSQDPTVSDTQYF	TGCGCCAGCAGCCAAGACCCAACAGTATCAGATACGCAGTATTTT
NA	TRBV14	TRBJ1-1	NA	CASSQGLLLRGDTEAFF	TGTGCCAGCAGCCAAGGGTTGCTCCTACGAGGAGACACTGAAGCTTTCTTT
NA	TRBV5-6	TRBJ2-7	NA	CASSPSRQGREQYF	TGTGCCAGCAGCCCCAGCCGGCAGGGGAGAGAGCAGTACTTC
TRBD1	TRBV18	TRBJ2-7	once	CASSPPMGTGGPYEQYF	TGTGCCAGCTCACCACCCATGGGGACAGGCGGACCCTACGAGCAGTACTTC
NA	TRBV7-6	TRBJ2-3	once	CASSPRAGNTDTQYF	TGTGCCAGCAGCCCGAGGGCGGGAAACACAGATACGCAGTATTTT
NA	TRBV7-7	TRBJ2-3	NA	CASSLEETDTQYF	TGTGCCAGCAGCTTAGAAGAGACAGATACGCAGTATTTT
NA	TRBV5-1	TRBJ1-1	once	CASSLVARTEAFF	TGCGCCAGCAGCTTGGTGGCCAGGACTGAAGCTTTCTTT
TRBD2	TRBV6-5	TRBJ2-1	NA	CASSYSTSGRYNEQFF	TGTGCCAGCAGTTACTCAACTAGCGGGAGGTACAATGAGCAGTTCTTC
TRBD1	TRBV18	TRBJ1-2	NA	CASSQSTGGDYGYTF	TGTGCCAGCTCACAATCCACAGGGGGCGATTATGGCTACACCTTC
NA	TRBV9	TRBJ1-6	NA	CASSVGGSYNSPLHF	TGTGCCAGCAGCGTAGGAGGGAGTTATAATTCACCCCTCCACTTT
NA	TRBV3-1/TRBV3-2	TRBJ2-3	NA	CASSPTLSTDTQYF	TGTGCCAGCAGCCCGACTTTAAGCACAGATACGCAGTATTTT
NA	TRBV3-1/TRBV3-2	TRBJ2-2	NA	CASSLLPERALPGELFF	TGTGCCAGCAGCCTTCTGCCCGAGCGCGCCCTCCCCGGGGAGCTGTTTTTT
NA	TRBV6-1	TRBJ2-7	NA	CASSEVRGTYEQYF	TGTGCCAGCAGTGAAGTGAGGGGGACCTACGAGCAGTACTTC
TRBD1	TRBV6-2/TRBV6-3	TRBJ1-2	NA	CASSYEGAVSGYTF	TGTGCCAGCAGTTACGAGGGGGCGGTGAGTGGCTACACCTTC
NA	TRBV5-6	TRBJ2-7	NA	CASSLVQGYEQYF	TGTGCCAGCAGCTTGGTTCAGGGCTACGAGCAGTACTTC
TRBD2	TRBV7-9	TRBJ2-5	NA	CASSFPLAGNQETQYF	TGTGCCAGCAGCTTCCCGCTAGCGGGGAACCAAGAGACCCAGTACTTC
TRBD2	TRBV5-1	TRBJ2-1	NA	CASSSRLAGDNEQFF	TGCGCCAGCAGCTCACGACTAGCGGGAGATAATGAGCAGTTCTTC
NA	TRBV11-2	TRBJ2-2	once	CASSPNRNTGELFF	TGTGCCAGCAGCCCAAACAGGAACACCGGGGAGCTGTTTTTT
TRBD1	TRBV19	TRBJ1-4	NA	CASSIRGQRNEKLFF	TGTGCCAGTAGTATTAGGGGACAGAGAAATGAAAAACTGTTTTTT
NA	TRBV7-9	TRBJ2-7	NA	CASSWGGGGPYEQYF	TGTGCCAGCAGCTGGGGTGGGGGAGGACCCTACGAGCAGTACTTC
TRBD1	TRBV12-3/TRBV12-4	TRBJ2-1	NA	CASSETGGNEQFF	TGTGCCAGCAGTGAGACAGGGGGGAATGAGCAGTTCTTC
TRBD2	TRBV7-8	TRBJ2-3	NA	CASSYRDYVDTQYF	TGTGCCAGCAGCTACCGGGACTATGTAGATACGCAGTATTTT
TRBD2	TRBV6-4	TRBJ2-1	NA	CASKGTASGSEQFF	TGTGCCAGCAAGGGGACGGCTAGCGGGAGTGAGCAGTTCTTC
NA	TRBV11-2	TRBJ1-2	NA	CASSQGRARGGYTF	TGTGCCAGCAGCCAAGGCCGGGCTCGGGGTGGCTACACCTTC
TRBD2	TRBV6-4	TRBJ2-3	NA	CASSERGGTDTQYF	TGTGCCAGCAGTGAGCGGGGGGGCACAGATACGCAGTATTTT
TRBD2	TRBV5-1	TRBJ2-3	NA	CASSKGTSGPTDTQYF	TGCGCCAGCAGCAAAGGGACTAGCGGTCCCACAGATACGCAGTATTTT